One sample yielded the 29 T cell receptor beta chains listed below, sequenced in a study of cytomegalovirus exposure and HLA in healthy donors. The PCR made use of 60 Vbeta and 13 Jbeta primers. TCRdb's table, derived via immunoSEQ multiplex PCR, lists solely in-frame clones and lacks some. This repertoire shows about 200,000 clones, 81% found once; its top ten account for around 1.9%. The source material was PBMCs. Source of these receptors: a young man in good health and CMV-seronegative.

The chain recombines TRBV7-8 with TRBJ1-5; 7 bases map to TRBD1. With V trimmed by 3 bases and J by 5 bases, 7 bases remained unmatched. The CDR3 has 15 residues. Germline values: CDR1 SGHVS, CDR2 FQNEAQ. CDR3 loop: CASSLDRLSDQPQHF. In DNA form, the CDR3 reads TGTGCCAGCAGCTTGGACAGGTTATCAGATCAGCCCCAGCATTTT.

The count of this clone is one. In DNA form, the CDR3 reads TGTGCCAGCGGACAGGGTCCGGAGCCCCAGCATTTT. This sequence encodes CASGQGPEPQHF. The chain recombines TRBV28 with TRBJ1-5; 8 bases map to TRBD1. The length of the CDR3 is 12 residues. CDR1 and CDR2 from the germline V gene are MDHEN and SYDVKM. Trimming took 8 bases from V and 8 from J; bases not matched to a gene: 5.

This clone was detected once. V is TRBV5-1 and J is TRBJ2-2; TRBD2 matches 8 bases. CDR1 and CDR2 (germline): SGHRS, YFSETQ. The CDR3 spans 17 residues. The junction had 6 bases not matched to a gene; V was cut back by 0 bases and J by 2 bases. The CDR3 here is CASSLGVAGGNTGELFF. CDR3 DNA sequence: TGCGCCAGCAGCTTGGGTGTTGCGGGAGGAAACACCGGGGAGCTGTTTTTT.

The genes are TRBV5-4 and TRBJ2-5; no definite D call. The germline V gene has CDR1 SGHNT and CDR2 YYREEE (reference sequence). V was shortened by 3 bases and J by 5 bases, with 8 bases between the two germline ends. This CDR3 is 12 amino acids long. Here the CDR3 DNA reads TGTGCCAGCAGCTCAGGTAGGGAGACCCAGTACTTC. Amino acid sequence: CASSSGRETQYF.

The V gene is TRBV7-6, the J gene TRBJ2-5; D is unclear. CDR3 size: 13 residues. V was pared by 2 bases and J by 3 bases, with 7 bases between. Germline CDR1 reads SGHVS; CDR2 reads FNYEAQ. The CDR3 spells CASSLRVEETQYF. CDR3 DNA: TGTGCCAGCAGCTTACGGGTGGAAGAGACCCAGTACTTC. Full variable domain (rest looked up from reference TRBV7-6 and TRBJ2-5): GAGVSQSPRYKVTKRGQDVALRCDPISGHVSLYWYRQALGQGPEFLTYFNYEAQQDKSGLPNDRFSAERPEGSISTLTIQRTEQRDSAMYRCASSLRVEETQYFGPGTRLLVL.

The chain's CDR3 is CASSSAGGNTIYF. For the CDR3, the DNA is TGTGCCAGCAGCTCGGCAGGCGGGAACACCATATATTTT. This chain connects TRBV7-3 to TRBJ1-3; unclear D gene. The V gene's germline CDR1 is SGHTA and CDR2 FQGTGA. The V and J ends lost 4 bases and 7 bases respectively, with 11 bases between them. The CDR3 extends over 13 amino acids.

The chain recombines TRBV5-4 with TRBJ2-3; 9 bases line up with TRBD1. Germline loops: CDR1 SGHNT, CDR2 YYREEE (reference sequence). V lost 6 bases, J lost 4 bases, and 6 bases stayed unmatched. This CDR3 spans 14 amino acids. CDR3 amino acids: CASIRDRDPDTQYF. The CDR3 DNA sequence: TGTGCCAGCATCCGGGACAGGGACCCAGATACGCAGTATTTT.

V is TRBV7-6 and J is TRBJ2-7, with D possibly matching TRBD2 (6 bases). The CDR3 totals 14 residues. CDR1 and CDR2 (germline): SGHVS, FNYEAQ. The V and J ends lost 2 bases and 7 bases respectively, with 15 bases between them. CDR3 protein: CASSLFPGGEEQYF. The CDR3 nucleotides read TGTGCCAGCAGCTTATTCCCTGGAGGGGAAGAGCAGTACTTC. Variable domain in full (rest from reference TRBV7-6 and TRBJ2-7): GAGVSQSPRYKVTKRGQDVALRCDPISGHVSLYWYRQALGQGPEFLTYFNYEAQQDKSGLPNDRFSAERPEGSISTLTIQRTEQRDSAMYRCASSLFPGGEEQYFGPGTRLTVT.

This chain joins TRBV28 and TRBJ2-4; D is possibly TRBD1 (6 bases). The V gene lost 5 bases and the J gene lost 0 bases, with 20 bases spanning the gap. CDR1 is MDHEN and CDR2 is SYDVKM in the germline V gene. This CDR3 comprises 18 residues. This CDR3 is CASSRQVGLRLAKNIQYF. CDR3 nucleotides: TGTGCCAGCAGTCGACAGGTGGGGTTGCGACTAGCCAAAAACATTCAGTACTTC.

V is TRBV6-6 and J is TRBJ1-4; D gene unclear. CDR3 length: 12 residues. Germline CDR1 MNHNY, CDR2 SVGAGI (reference sequence). V lost 8 bases and J lost 7, with 11 bases in between. CDR3 coding DNA: TGTGCCAGCTCCCCCGTCCGTGAAAAACTGTTTTTT. Its protein product is CASSPVREKLFF.

In its sample, this clone was seen a few times. V usage is TRBV6-5 and J usage is TRBJ1-2; D is perhaps TRBD1 (5 bases). Trimming shortened V by 5 bases and J by 5 bases, and 18 bases separated the two germline ends. Germline V CDR1 and CDR2: MNHEY, SVGAGI. The CDR3 totals 15 residues. The CDR3 DNA reads TGTGCCAGCAGTACGAGCACAGGCAACCTATATGGCTACACCTTC. Translation: CASSTSTGNLYGYTF.

The CDR3 protein is CASSLGQGEKDEQFF. CDR3 bases: TGTGCCAGCAGCTTGGGGCAGGGGGAAAAGGATGAGCAGTTCTTC. This chain connects TRBV7-9 to TRBJ2-1, with 7 bases lining up with TRBD1. V shed 3 bases and J 8 bases; nucleotides not matched to a gene: 10. CDR1 is SEHNR, CDR2 FQNEAQ, per germline (reference sequence). The CDR3 loop spans 15 amino acids.

The gene calls are TRBV4-1 and TRBJ2-1; perhaps TRBD2 as D (5 bases). Looked up from germline, CDR1 is MGHRA and CDR2 is YSYEKL. CDR3 length equals 15 residues. V shed 3 bases and J shed 6 bases, with 15 bases lying between them. The CDR3 DNA reads TGCGCCAGCAGCCACCAGACTACGGGTGGCAATGAGCAGTTCTTC. It codes for CASSHQTTGGNEQFF.

The chain recombines TRBV7-9 with TRBJ2-7; the match to TRBD1 covers 12 bases. There are 14 residues in the CDR3. Germline-derived CDR1 and CDR2 are SEHNR and FQNEAQ (reference sequence). The J segment lost 6 bases and the V segment lost 5 bases, leaving 5 bases of the junction unmatched. The CDR3 protein is CASSPGTGGSEQYF. Written as DNA, the CDR3 is TGTGCCAGCAGCCCCGGGACAGGGGGCTCCGAGCAGTACTTC.

The chain couples TRBV12-2 to TRBJ2-7; TRBD1 reflects the table's D call only, with no check against the DNA. TRBV12-2 is termed a pseudogene. The CDR3 length is 14 residues. The CDR3 DNA reads as TGTGCAAGTCGCTTAGAGGGTGACAGGGACGAGCAGTACTTC. Its protein product is CASRLEGDRDEQYF.

The V gene is TRBV29-1, the J gene TRBJ1-2; D unclear. V gave up 6 bases and J gave up 1 base, with 9 bases separating them. The CDR3 has 12 amino acids. CDR1 SQVTM and CDR2 ANQGSEA come from the germline V gene. Here the CDR3 DNA reads TGCAGCGTGCCAATGAGTAACTATGGCTACACCTTC. Translation: CSVPMSNYGYTF.

The chain is built from TRBV6-6 and TRBJ1-3, with 8 bases that match TRBD1. Germline assignment: CDR1 MNHNY and CDR2 SVGAGI (reference sequence). The trim removed 4 bases at V and 4 bases at J, leaving 9 bases unmatched. The CDR3 length is 16 residues. In DNA, the CDR3 is TGTGCCAGCAGTTTGTTTCAGGGGGCAGGAGGAAACACCATATATTTT. Its protein is CASSLFQGAGGNTIYF.

The chain links TRBV27 to TRBJ2-1; TRBD2 matches at 8 bases. The V segment lost 7 bases and the J segment 3 bases; nucleotides outside the gene matches: 11. This CDR3 has 16 amino acids. Germline V gives CDR1 MNHEY, CDR2 SMNVEV (reference sequence). The CDR3 DNA is TGTGCCAGCACCCCTGGGGCGGGAGGCCTCTACAATGAGCAGTTCTTC. It codes for CASTPGAGGLYNEQFF.

In this sample, this clone turned up a few times. V gene TRBV11-2 combines with J gene TRBJ1-1; D is uncertain. The length of the CDR3 is 14 residues. Germline lookup yields CDR1 SGHAT and CDR2 FQNNGV. V was pared by 1 base and J by 1 base, with 7 bases between. The CDR3 DNA reads TGTGCCAGCAGCTTAGTTCCGGGGAACACTGAAGCTTTCTTT. Its protein product is CASSLVPGNTEAFF.

V gene TRBV6-1 combines with J gene TRBJ1-5; 7 bases map to TRBD1. Germline V gene lookup returns CDR1 MNHNS and CDR2 SASEGT. The CDR3 contains 13 residues. Trimming removed 6 bases from V and 5 bases from J; junction bases left unmatched: 4. The CDR3 DNA sequence: TGTGCCAGCAGGGGACAGATTTATCAGCCCCAGCATTTT. Translating it yields CASRGQIYQPQHF.

V gene TRBV7-8 combines with J gene TRBJ2-3; 8 bases map to TRBD2. V was pared by 7 bases and J by 2 bases, with 14 bases of the junction left unmatched. This CDR3 has 17 amino acids. Germline values: CDR1 SGHVS, CDR2 FQNEAQ. The CDR3 reads CASITERTGLVTDTQYF. In DNA form, the CDR3 reads TGTGCCAGCATCACCGAGAGGACGGGACTAGTCACAGATACGCAGTATTTT. The full variable domain, completed using reference TRBV7-8 and TRBJ2-3, is GAGVSQSPRYKVAKRGQDVALRCDPISGHVSLFWYQQALGQGPEFLTYFQNEAQLDKSGLPSDRFFAERPEGSVSTLKIQRTQQEDSAVYLCASITERTGLVTDTQYFGPGTRLTVL.

V and J are TRBV7-6 and TRBJ2-1; possibly TRBD1 for D (6 bases). V was shortened by 1 base and J by 0 bases, with 7 bases between the two germline ends. This CDR3 has 15 amino acids. Germline V gene data show CDR1 as SGHVS and CDR2 as FNYEAQ. This CDR3 reads CASSLGGPSYNEQFF. The CDR3 region has the DNA TGTGCCAGCAGCTTAGGGGGGCCCTCCTACAATGAGCAGTTCTTC.

The chain combines TRBV7-9 with TRBJ2-3; D is undetermined. Trimming pared 7 bases from V and 3 bases from J, leaving 14 bases between. The CDR3 covers 14 residues. The V gene's germline CDR1 is SEHNR and CDR2 FQNEAQ (reference sequence). CDR3 DNA sequence: TGTGCCAGCACCATAATGGCAGTGACAGATACGCAGTATTTT. Its protein is CASTIMAVTDTQYF.

The chain has TRBV30 and TRBJ2-7; D is perhaps TRBD1 (5 bases). Germline CDR1 GTSNPN, CDR2 SVGIG (reference sequence). V lost 4 bases and J 5 bases, leaving 12 bases between the germline ends. This CDR3 contains 12 residues. The CDR3 sequence is CAWTRQFHEQYF. The CDR3 DNA follows: TGTGCCTGGACGAGACAGTTCCACGAGCAGTACTTC.

This clone appeared a single time. V and J are TRBV6-1 and TRBJ1-5, with no clear D. Germline CDR1 MNHNS, CDR2 SASEGT. With 3 bases removed from V and 3 bases from J, the gap between germline ends came to 9 bases. The CDR3 is made up of 14 amino acids. This CDR3 reads CASSDSSLNQPQHF. The CDR3 DNA is TGTGCCAGCAGTGACTCGTCCCTCAATCAGCCCCAGCATTTT.

The rearrangement uses TRBV7-3 and TRBJ2-1; 15 bases match TRBD2. The germline V gene encodes CDR1 SGHTA and CDR2 FQGTGA. V trimming: 3 bases; J trimming: 10 bases; junction bases outside the gene matches: 10. The CDR3 covers 17 residues. Written as DNA, the CDR3 is TGTGCCAGCAGCTTTGGTAGGACTAGCGGGAGGGTGGGAGAGCAGTTCTTC. It translates to CASSFGRTSGRVGEQFF.

This sequence joins TRBV10-1 and TRBJ1-5; 8 bases fit TRBD1. Germline loops: CDR1 WNHNN, CDR2 SYGVQD (reference sequence). V was pared by 0 bases and J by 3 bases, with 7 bases of the junction left unmatched. The CDR3 covers 17 residues. CDR3: CASSESSGQVSNQPQHF. The CDR3 region has the DNA TGCGCCAGCAGTGAGTCCTCGGGACAGGTCTCCAATCAGCCCCAGCATTTT.

The chain combines TRBV21-1 with TRBJ2-7; the table's D call of TRBD2 was not tested on the DNA. TRBV21-1 is noted as a pseudogene. This CDR3 has 13 amino acids. The CDR3 nucleotides read TGTGCCAGCAAGAATCGGCGCGGTCGCGAGCAGTACTTC. Translating gives CASKNRRGREQYF.

About this clone: A junction end diverges from the germline sequence, so it may reflect a read error. The chain carries TRBV7-9 and TRBJ2-7; D unresolved. Germline CDR1 is SEHNR and CDR2 is FQNEAQ (reference sequence). The CDR3 totals 16 residues. CDR3 nucleotides: TGTTCCAGCAGCACCTCCCTGGGCCTAAGTTCCTACGAGCAGTACTTC. Translated, it gives CSSSTSLGLSSYEQYF.